The rows below give T cell receptor beta chains drawn from one sample of a study of blood T cell repertoires in COVID-19. Assay used: immunoSEQ multiplex PCR; TCRdb lists only in-frame clones, some missing. This table has under 150,000 clones, 88% appearing once. The material sequenced was PBMCs or T cells enriched from blood (not recorded which). The receptors were sampled from a woman aged 25 to 39 with acute COVID-19. CDR3s include the opening cysteine and the closing phenylalanine or tryptophan. The D gene is left open where the match is weak. The size field is filled for only some rows; it gives once, few, many or a size class.

TRBJ2-5	.	.	TRBV3-1/TRBV3-2	TGTGCCAGCAGCCAACTAAGTGTACTAGCAGAAGAGACCCAGTACTTC	CASSQLSVLAEETQYF
TRBJ2-2	.	TRBD2	TRBV7-2	TGTGCCAGCAGCTTACCTAGCGGGGGGAACACCGGGGAGCTGTTTTTT	CASSLPSGGNTGELFF
TRBJ1-2	.	.	TRBV19	TGTGCCAGCGCCGACGGCGGAGGAGGTTGGAGCAACTATGGCTACACCTTC	CASADGGGGWSNYGYTF
TRBJ2-7	.	TRBD2	TRBV5-1	TGCGCCAGCAGCCTAAGGACTAGCGCCTACGAGCAGTACTTC	CASSLRTSAYEQYF
TRBJ1-2	once	.	TRBV28	TGTGCCAGCAGTCAAAACTATGGCTACACCTTC	CASSQNYGYTF
TRBJ2-1	.	TRBD2	TRBV5-1	TGCGCCAGCAGACTAGCGGGAGGGCCGGGCAATGAGCAGTTCTTC	CASRLAGGPGNEQFF
TRBJ2-7	.	.	TRBV11-2	TGTGCCAGCAGCTCCTGGAGCGACTACGAGCAGTACTTC	CASSSWSDYEQYF
TRBJ1-4	.	TRBD1	TRBV18	TGTGCCAGCTCGCAACAGGGGCAGGAAAAACTGTTTTTT	CASSQQGQEKLFF
TRBJ2-7	.	TRBD2	TRBV18	TGTGCCAGCTCACCGGGACTAGCGGGAACGTCCTACGAGCAGTACTTC	CASSPGLAGTSYEQYF
TRBJ2-1	.	.	TRBV27	TGTGCCAGCAGTTTAGGGGGGTATGAGCAGTTCTTC	CASSLGGYEQFF
TRBJ2-3	once	TRBD2	TRBV7-9	TGTGCCAGCAGCCTCGGACTAGCGGGAGTTGGTGGCACAGATACGCAGTATTTT	CASSLGLAGVGGTDTQYF